These T cell receptor beta chains were read from a single sample in a study of spatial heterogeneity in lung cancer. MiXCR was run by TCRdb on the 5' RACE reads, yielding one entry per CDR3 protein. Counted here are around 110,000 distinct CDR3 sequences, more than 10% occurring once; the ten biggest clones make up approximately 17%. The sample here was PBMCs, taken at follow-up. The receptors derive from a male donor with early-stage non-small cell lung cancer. CDR3s include the opening cysteine and the closing phenylalanine or tryptophan. The order of the fields is J gene, D gene, clone size, V gene, CDR3 DNA, CDR3 protein. The D gene is left open where the match is weak. Some rows have no size entry. The others give once, few or many, or a class for an expanded clone.

J gene: TRBJ1-1; D gene: -; clone size: many; V gene: TRBV6-6; CDR3 DNA: TGTGCCAGCAAGCGAACAGGCACCAACACTGAAGCTTTCTTT; CDR3 protein: CASKRTGTNTEAFF
J gene: TRBJ2-4; D gene: TRBD2; clone size: few; V gene: TRBV5-4; CDR3 DNA: TGTGCCAGCAGCTTCGGACTAGCGGGGGGGACAAACATTCAGTACTTC; CDR3 protein: CASSFGLAGGTNIQYF
J gene: TRBJ2-3; D gene: -; clone size: -; V gene: TRBV7-9; CDR3 DNA: TGTGCCAGCAGCTCGAGTAGCACAGATACGCAGTATTTT; CDR3 protein: CASSSSSTDTQYF
J gene: TRBJ2-7; D gene: -; clone size: few; V gene: TRBV6-2/TRBV6-3; CDR3 DNA: TGTGCCAGCAGTTACAAGGGCCGAACCTACGAGCAGTACTTC; CDR3 protein: CASSYKGRTYEQYF
J gene: TRBJ2-3; D gene: TRBD1; clone size: once; V gene: TRBV5-1; CDR3 DNA: TGCGCCAGCAGCTTGGGAGGGACAGGGGGCACAGATACGCAGTATTTT; CDR3 protein: CASSLGGTGGTDTQYF
J gene: TRBJ2-3; D gene: -; clone size: -; V gene: TRBV7-7; CDR3 DNA: TGTGCTAGCAGCGAAAGGGAAACAGATACGCAGTATTTT; CDR3 protein: CASSERETDTQYF
J gene: TRBJ1-2; D gene: -; clone size: -; V gene: TRBV5-1; CDR3 DNA: TGCGCCAGCAGCGATTCCGGGACGGTCTATGGCTACACCTTC; CDR3 protein: CASSDSGTVYGYTF
J gene: TRBJ2-3; D gene: TRBD2; clone size: few; V gene: TRBV5-1; CDR3 DNA: TGCGCCAGCAGCGCCGGGACTAGCGGGGGCGATACGCAGTATTTT; CDR3 protein: CASSAGTSGGDTQYF
J gene: TRBJ1-4; D gene: TRBD1; clone size: -; V gene: TRBV6-2/TRBV6-3; CDR3 DNA: TGTGCCAGCAGTGCGCAGGGGGCGGGTAATGAAAAACTGTTTTTT; CDR3 protein: CASSAQGAGNEKLFF
J gene: TRBJ2-2; D gene: -; clone size: few; V gene: TRBV7-2; CDR3 DNA: TGTGCCAGCAGCTTAGGGGTGCTTAACACCGGGGAGCTGTTTTTT; CDR3 protein: CASSLGVLNTGELFF
J gene: TRBJ1-6; D gene: -; clone size: many; V gene: TRBV6-2/TRBV6-3; CDR3 DNA: TGTGCCAGCAGTTTGGAGGGGCAAAGGAATTCACCCCTCCACTTT; CDR3 protein: CASSLEGQRNSPLHF
J gene: TRBJ2-7; D gene: -; clone size: -; V gene: TRBV5-1; CDR3 DNA: TGCGCCAGCAGCTTGGAACCCACTGACAAGCAGTACTTC; CDR3 protein: CASSLEPTDKQYF
J gene: TRBJ1-5; D gene: TRBD1; clone size: few; V gene: TRBV20-1; CDR3 DNA: TGCAGTGCTAGAGATAGTCGGCAGGGGGGTGGCAATCAGCCCCAGCATTTT; CDR3 protein: CSARDSRQGGGNQPQHF
J gene: TRBJ2-3; D gene: -; clone size: many; V gene: TRBV10-3; CDR3 DNA: TGTGCCGGGGGGGCCATAGATACGCAGTATTTT; CDR3 protein: CAGGAIDTQYF
J gene: TRBJ1-1; D gene: -; clone size: many; V gene: TRBV20-1; CDR3 DNA: TGCAGTCCTGAGGGAGGAGCTTTCTTT; CDR3 protein: CSPEGGAFF
J gene: TRBJ2-7; D gene: -; clone size: few; V gene: TRBV20-1; CDR3 DNA: TGCAGTGCTAGACCCGTCAACGAGCAGTACTTC; CDR3 protein: CSARPVNEQYF
J gene: TRBJ1-1; D gene: -; clone size: -; V gene: TRBV5-1; CDR3 DNA: TGCGCCAGCAGCCCACGACAGGACCAGGGGACTGAAGCTTTCTTT; CDR3 protein: CASSPRQDQGTEAFF
J gene: TRBJ1-1; D gene: -; clone size: many; V gene: TRBV7-2; CDR3 DNA: TGTGCCAGCAGCTTAAAACATGAAGCTTTCTTT; CDR3 protein: CASSLKHEAFF
J gene: TRBJ1-1; D gene: -; clone size: -; V gene: TRBV7-8; CDR3 DNA: TGTGCCAGCAGCCCAAGGACAGTGAGGAACACTGAAGCTTTCTTT; CDR3 protein: CASSPRTVRNTEAFF
J gene: TRBJ2-5; D gene: TRBD1; clone size: many; V gene: TRBV5-1; CDR3 DNA: TGCGCCAGCAGGACAGGGAAGGAGACCCAGTACTTC; CDR3 protein: CASRTGKETQYF